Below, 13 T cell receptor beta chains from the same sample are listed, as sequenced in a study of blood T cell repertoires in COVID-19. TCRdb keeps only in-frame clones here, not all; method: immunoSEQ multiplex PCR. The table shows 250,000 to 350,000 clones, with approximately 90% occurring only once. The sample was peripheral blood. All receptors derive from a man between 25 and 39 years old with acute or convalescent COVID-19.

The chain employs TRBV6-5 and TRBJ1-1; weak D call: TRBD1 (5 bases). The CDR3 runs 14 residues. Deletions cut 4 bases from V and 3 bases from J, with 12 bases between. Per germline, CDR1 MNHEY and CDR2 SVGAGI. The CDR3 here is CASSFQGGDTEAFF. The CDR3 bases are TGTGCCAGCAGTTTTCAGGGAGGGGACACTGAAGCTTTCTTT.

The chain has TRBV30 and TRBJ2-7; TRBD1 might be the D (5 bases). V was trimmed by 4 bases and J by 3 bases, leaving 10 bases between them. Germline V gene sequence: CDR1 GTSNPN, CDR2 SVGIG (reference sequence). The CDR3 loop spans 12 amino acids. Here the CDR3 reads CAWTGQGYEQYF. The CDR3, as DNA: TGTGCCTGGACCGGGCAGGGCTACGAGCAGTACTTC.

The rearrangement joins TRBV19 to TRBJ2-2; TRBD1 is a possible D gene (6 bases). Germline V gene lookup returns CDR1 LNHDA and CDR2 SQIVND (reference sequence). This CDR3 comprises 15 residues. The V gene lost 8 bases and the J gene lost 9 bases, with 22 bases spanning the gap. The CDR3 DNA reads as TGTGCCAGTGCTGGACGGGACACCAAGAGAAGGGAGCTGTTTTTT. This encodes CASAGRDTKRRELFF.

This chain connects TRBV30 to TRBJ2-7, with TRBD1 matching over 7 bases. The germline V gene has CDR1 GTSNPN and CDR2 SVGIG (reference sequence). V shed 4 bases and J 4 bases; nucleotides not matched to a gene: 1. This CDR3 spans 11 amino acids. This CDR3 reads CAWKTGYEQYF. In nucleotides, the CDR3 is TGTGCCTGGAAGACAGGGTACGAGCAGTACTTC.

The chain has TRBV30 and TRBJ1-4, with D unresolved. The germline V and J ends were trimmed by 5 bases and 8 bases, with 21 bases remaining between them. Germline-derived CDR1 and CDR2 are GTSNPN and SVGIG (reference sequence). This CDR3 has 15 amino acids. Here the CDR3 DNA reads TGTGCCTGGTCCGAAACCGGACTCCGAACGGAAAAACTGTTTTTT. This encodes CAWSETGLRTEKLFF.

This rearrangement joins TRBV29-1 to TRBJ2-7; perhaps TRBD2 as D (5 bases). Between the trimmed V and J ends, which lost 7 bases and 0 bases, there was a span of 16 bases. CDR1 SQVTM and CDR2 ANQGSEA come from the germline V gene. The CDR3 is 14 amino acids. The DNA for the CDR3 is TGCAGCGCAAGCCTGACGGGAAGCTCCTACGAGCAGTACTTC. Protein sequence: CSASLTGSSYEQYF.

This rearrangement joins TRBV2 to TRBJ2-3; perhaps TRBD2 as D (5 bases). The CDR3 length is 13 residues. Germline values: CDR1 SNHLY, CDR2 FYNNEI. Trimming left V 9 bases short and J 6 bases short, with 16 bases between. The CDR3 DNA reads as TGTGCCAGTCAGCGTGGTGGAGGCGATACGCAGTATTTT. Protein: CASQRGGGDTQYF.

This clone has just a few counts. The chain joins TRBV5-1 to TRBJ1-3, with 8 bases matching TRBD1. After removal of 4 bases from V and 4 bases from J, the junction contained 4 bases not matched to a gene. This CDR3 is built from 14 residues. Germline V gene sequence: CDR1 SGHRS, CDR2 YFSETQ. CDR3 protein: CASSEGQGGNTIYF. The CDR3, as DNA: TGCGCCAGCAGCGAAGGACAGGGAGGAAACACCATATATTTT.

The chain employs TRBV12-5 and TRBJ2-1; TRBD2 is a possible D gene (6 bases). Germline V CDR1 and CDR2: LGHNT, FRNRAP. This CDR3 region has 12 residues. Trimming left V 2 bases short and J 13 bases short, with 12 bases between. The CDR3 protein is CASGLMEGPQFF. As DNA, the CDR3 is TGTGCTAGTGGTTTGATGGAGGGCCCTCAGTTCTTC.

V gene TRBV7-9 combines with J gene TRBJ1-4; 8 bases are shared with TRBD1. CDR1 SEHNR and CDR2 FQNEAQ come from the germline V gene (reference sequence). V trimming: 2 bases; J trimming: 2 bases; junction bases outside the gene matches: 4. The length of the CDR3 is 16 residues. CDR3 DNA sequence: TGTGCCAGCAGCTTACAGGGGGCTACGACTAATGAAAAACTGTTTTTT. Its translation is CASSLQGATTNEKLFF.

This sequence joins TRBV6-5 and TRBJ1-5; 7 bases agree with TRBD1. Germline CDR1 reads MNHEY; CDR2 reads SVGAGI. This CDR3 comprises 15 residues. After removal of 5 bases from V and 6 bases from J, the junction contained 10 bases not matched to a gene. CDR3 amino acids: CASSRDRVYSQPQHF. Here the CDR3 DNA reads TGTGCCAGCAGTCGCGACAGGGTGTACAGTCAGCCCCAGCATTTT.

The CDR3 nucleotides read TGTGCCAGCAGCTCCGTTGCGGGAGCTCCCTCTCAGAATGAGCAGTTCTTC. Translation: CASSSVAGAPSQNEQFF. The chain is built from TRBV7-3 and TRBJ2-1; 7 nucleotides align to TRBD2. Germline loops: CDR1 SGHTA, CDR2 FQGTGA. V lost 4 bases, J lost 7 bases, and 16 bases stayed unmatched. There are 17 residues in the CDR3.

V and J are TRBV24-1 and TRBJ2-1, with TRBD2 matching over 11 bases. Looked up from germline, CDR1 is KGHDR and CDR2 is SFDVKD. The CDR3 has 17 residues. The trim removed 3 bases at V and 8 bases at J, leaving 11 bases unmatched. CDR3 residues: CATSDPTSGARGDEQFF. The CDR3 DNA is TGTGCCACCAGTGATCCGACTAGCGGGGCCCGTGGGGATGAGCAGTTCTTC.